The clone carrying this T cell receptor (beta chain) was recorded many times. Antigen unknown. The source of the sample is a study of CD8 T cells in ankylosing spondylitis. Study-wide results and limits: Typical of ankylosing spondylitis blood, it appeared, was a TCR beta motif of about eight highly homologous variants. Clones linked to the disease showed a CD8+ phenotype. They occurred at relatively low frequencies in peripheral blood.

TCRdb re-analysed the 5' RACE reads in MiXCR, keeping a single row per CDR3 protein. The data contain 200,000 to 250,000 distinct CDR3 sequences, 25% to 30% of them singletons. Between the trimmed V and J ends, which lost 4 bases and 4 bases, there was a span of 10 bases. The germline V gene has CDR1 LGHDT and CDR2 YNNKEL (reference sequence). CDR3 length: 13 amino acids. This receptor was taken from a male donor with ankylosing spondylitis or in good health (not recorded which). The sequencing input was blood, either unsorted or a sorted T cell fraction (not recorded which). The genes are TRBV3-1 and TRBJ1-2, with D hard to call. CDR3 residues: CASSLDNSYGYTF. The CDR3 DNA follows: TGTGCCAGCAGCCTTGACAATAGCTATGGCTACACCTTC.